The subject of this entry is one TCR beta chain. Antigen: not known. This entry belongs to a study of cytomegalovirus exposure and HLA in healthy donors. Points from the study as a whole: In an earlier analysis, most TCR beta V segments were productive about 87% or about 30% of the time. Associated with cytomegalovirus, according to the listing, were 150 to 200 TCR beta chains. Later analysis reportedly placed an Asian-associated ancestry cluster below the roughly 600-donor mean in N-insertions.

Healthy bone marrow donors supplied every sample. Trimming took 5 bases from V and 0 from J; bases not matched to a gene: 9. Per the germline V gene, CDR1 is SGHTA and CDR2 is FQGTGA. CDR3 length: 16 residues. Amplification used 60 Vbeta primers and 13 Jbeta primers. The data were produced by immunoSEQ multiplex PCR, yet TCRdb's version contains in-frame clones alone and is incomplete. The sample shows 100,000 to 150,000 clones, roughly 85% of them seen only once. The sequence derives from a woman between 40 and 50 years old in good health and CMV-seropositive. The sequenced material came from PBMCs. V usage is TRBV7-3 and J usage is TRBJ1-1; 7 bases are a match to TRBD1. In DNA, the CDR3 is TGTGCCAGCAGCCCTGGGCCAGGGGGACTGAACACTGAAGCTTTCTTT. Protein product: CASSPGPGGLNTEAFF.